A selection of T cell receptor beta chains follows, all from one sample in a study of T cell responses to AZD1222 COVID-19 vaccine. The table came from immunoSEQ multiplex PCR; TCRdb's copy has only in-frame clones and leaves some out. The sample shows roughly 120,000 clones, roughly 88% of them seen only once. The specimen was peripheral blood, collected on day 0 of AZD1222 vaccination. These receptors were collected from an adult in good health. CDR3s include the opening cysteine and the closing phenylalanine or tryptophan. A D gene is named only where the DNA matches it firmly. A clone size is listed for some rows: how often the clone was seen (once, few, many), or a class if it is expanded.

V gene	D gene	clone size	J gene	CDR3 protein	CDR3 DNA
TRBV6-5	-	-	TRBJ1-2	CASSPDGGGNGYTF	TGTGCCAGCAGTCCCGACGGCGGCGGGAATGGCTACACCTTC
TRBV4-1	-	-	TRBJ2-5	CASSQVRDRQETQYF	TGCGCCAGCAGCCAAGTGAGGGACCGCCAAGAGACCCAGTACTTC
TRBV5-4	TRBD1	-	TRBJ2-3	CASSLVGTGTGSDTQYF	TGTGCCAGCAGCTTGGTGGGTACCGGGACAGGGTCAGATACGCAGTATTTT
TRBV19	-	-	TRBJ2-1	CASSLRGVSYNEQFF	TGTGCCAGTAGCCTGAGGGGTGTTTCCTACAATGAGCAGTTCTTC
TRBV29-1	-	-	TRBJ1-1	CSVADNMNTEAFF	TGCAGCGTTGCTGACAACATGAACACTGAAGCTTTCTTT
TRBV11-3	TRBD2	-	TRBJ2-3	CASSPGEGRTDTQYF	TGTGCCAGCAGCCCGGGGGAGGGGCGCACAGATACGCAGTATTTT
TRBV3-1/TRBV3-2	TRBD2	once	TRBJ2-3	CASSRAGGIADTQYF	TGTGCCAGCAGCCGAGCGGGGGGGATTGCAGATACGCAGTATTTT
TRBV19	-	-	TRBJ2-1	CASTRRAGNNEQFF	TGTGCCAGTACCCGGCGGGCAGGGAACAATGAGCAGTTCTTC
TRBV4-1	-	few	TRBJ1-1	CASSRGPNTEAFF	TGCGCCAGCAGTCGGGGACCGAACACTGAAGCTTTCTTT
TRBV18	-	-	TRBJ1-1	CASSPRGKASTEAFF	TGTGCCAGCTCACCAAGGGGCAAAGCCAGCACTGAAGCTTTCTTT
TRBV13	-	-	TRBJ1-1	CASSFGFMNTEAFF	TGTGCCAGCAGCTTTGGGTTTATGAACACTGAAGCTTTCTTT
TRBV6-5	-	-	TRBJ1-1	CASRNPSGSTEAFF	TGTGCCAGCAGGAACCCTTCGGGGAGCACTGAAGCTTTCTTT
TRBV2	TRBD2	-	TRBJ2-1	CASSEVLAGVNEQFF	TGTGCCAGCAGTGAAGTGCTAGCGGGGGTCAATGAGCAGTTCTTC
TRBV2	TRBD1	-	TRBJ1-5	CASSESVVWTGNQPQHF	TGTGCCAGCAGTGAATCCGTAGTATGGACAGGGAATCAGCCCCAGCATTTT
TRBV6-5	TRBD1	-	TRBJ1-1	CATPDRVGTEAFF	TGTGCCACCCCCGACAGGGTAGGAACTGAAGCTTTCTTT
TRBV7-6	-	-	TRBJ2-2	CASSLGTVDNTGELFF	TGTGCCAGCAGCTTAGGAACAGTTGACAACACCGGGGAGCTGTTTTTT
TRBV7-9	TRBD1	few	TRBJ2-1	CAGSATGAKYNEQFF	TGTGCCGGATCTGCGACAGGGGCCAAGTACAATGAGCAGTTCTTC
TRBV3-1/TRBV3-2	TRBD1	once	TRBJ1-1	CASSPGTGYAFF	TGTGCCAGCAGCCCAGGGACAGGGTACGCTTTCTTT
TRBV15	-	-	TRBJ1-4	CATSRVAREGEKLFF	TGTGCCACCAGCAGAGTCGCCAGGGAGGGTGAAAAACTGTTTTTT
TRBV27	-	-	TRBJ1-4	CASSPDSDGEKLFF	TGTGCCAGTTCTCCGGACAGTGACGGAGAAAAACTGTTTTTT
TRBV7-9	TRBD1	few	TRBJ2-1	CASSSPSGGNEQFF	TGTGCCAGCAGCTCCCCCTCAGGGGGAAATGAGCAGTTCTTC
TRBV19	TRBD1	-	TRBJ1-3	CASRAGQGVGNTIYF	TGTGCCAGTAGGGCCGGACAGGGGGTCGGAAACACCATATATTTT
TRBV2	-	-	TRBJ1-6	CAGSLSYNSPLHF	TGTGCCGGATCTCTCTCCTATAATTCACCCCTCCACTTT
TRBV7-6	-	-	TRBJ1-5	CASSRYQGSNQPQHF	TGTGCCAGCAGCCGATACCAGGGAAGCAATCAGCCCCAGCATTTT
TRBV12-3/TRBV12-4	-	once	TRBJ2-7	CASSLRSYEQYF	TGTGCCAGCAGTTTAAGGTCCTACGAGCAGTACTTC
TRBV2	TRBD1	-	TRBJ1-4	CASTTGTGEKLFF	TGTGCCAGCACGACCGGGACAGGGGAAAAACTGTTTTTT
TRBV28	-	-	TRBJ2-7	CASSPTWGPLLAKYF	TGTGCCAGCAGTCCGACTTGGGGCCCTTTGCTAGCAAAGTACTTC
TRBV6-1	-	-	TRBJ1-2	CASSDQGGGFGYTF	TGTGCCAGCAGTGATCAAGGGGGGGGCTTCGGCTACACCTTC
TRBV9	-	-	TRBJ2-2	CASSVGSRELFF	TGTGCCAGCAGCGTAGGAAGTAGGGAGCTGTTTTTT
TRBV6-5	-	-	TRBJ2-6	CASRVAGAGANVLTF	TGTGCCAGCAGGGTGGCAGGGGCTGGGGCCAACGTCCTGACTTTC
TRBV15	-	-	TRBJ1-5	CATSGQGRQPQHF	TGTGCCACCAGCGGTCAGGGAAGGCAGCCCCAGCATTTT
TRBV3-1/TRBV3-2	-	-	TRBJ1-2	CASSNLQGSAGYTF	TGTGCCAGCAGCAACCTACAGGGCTCGGCTGGCTACACCTTC
TRBV9	-	-	TRBJ1-2	CASSVVTGSWGYTF	TGTGCCAGCAGCGTAGTCACCGGGTCGTGGGGCTACACCTTC
TRBV6-5	TRBD2	-	TRBJ2-3	CASSTPSGGDTQYF	TGTGCCAGCAGTACCCCTAGCGGTGGGGATACGCAGTATTTT
TRBV29-1	-	-	TRBJ1-6	CSVADANSPLHF	TGCAGCGTTGCCGACGCTAATTCACCCCTCCACTTT
TRBV27	-	few	TRBJ2-7	CASSLSGGSYEQYF	TGTGCCAGCAGTTTATCTGGGGGCTCCTACGAGCAGTACTTC
TRBV10-3	-	-	TRBJ2-7	CAISERPTGTATNEQYF	TGTGCCATCAGTGAAAGACCTACCGGGACGGCAACAAACGAGCAGTACTTC
TRBV6-2/TRBV6-3	TRBD1	-	TRBJ2-7	CASSRPGQGYEQYF	TGTGCCAGCAGCCGCCCGGGACAGGGATACGAGCAGTACTTC
TRBV28	-	-	TRBJ1-2	CASSTDSPYSNYGYTF	TGTGCCAGCAGTACAGACAGCCCCTATTCTAACTATGGCTACACCTTC
TRBV2	-	few	TRBJ1-2	CASTVGPGDSGYTF	TGTGCCAGCACTGTGGGACCGGGGGATTCTGGCTACACCTTC
TRBV5-1	-	once	TRBJ1-2	CASSHDSEVLSGYTF	TGCGCCAGCAGCCACGACTCAGAAGTTCTAAGTGGCTACACCTTC
TRBV7-2	-	-	TRBJ2-7	CASSPPASGYEQYF	TGTGCCAGCAGCCCCCCAGCATCGGGGTACGAGCAGTACTTC
TRBV7-2	TRBD1	-	TRBJ1-1	CASSSRDSTEAFF	TGTGCCAGCAGCTCCCGGGACAGCACTGAAGCTTTCTTT
TRBV2	-	once	TRBJ1-2	CASSDEGPYGYTF	TGTGCCAGCAGTGATGAGGGCCCCTATGGCTACACCTTC
TRBV5-1	-	-	TRBJ2-1	CASSLADEQFF	TGCGCCAGCAGCTTGGCGGATGAGCAGTTCTTC
TRBV4-3	-	-	TRBJ1-3	CASSQGPLNTIYF	TGCGCCAGCAGCCAAGGGCCCTTAAACACCATATATTTT
TRBV19	-	-	TRBJ1-3	CASSKPSGTSGNTIYF	TGTGCCAGTAGTAAACCCTCAGGGACCTCTGGAAACACCATATATTTT
TRBV25-1	-	once	TRBJ1-5	CASSEEGGGESQPQHF	TGTGCCAGCAGTGAGGAGGGCGGGGGTGAGAGTCAGCCCCAGCATTTT
TRBV10-3	-	-	TRBJ2-6	CAISPGVTGANVLTF	TGTGCCATCAGTCCGGGGGTCACAGGGGCCAACGTCCTGACTTTC
TRBV6-1	-	-	TRBJ1-1	CASIVTGAVRTEAFF	TGTGCCAGCATCGTGACGGGGGCGGTCCGCACTGAAGCTTTCTTT
TRBV5-4	-	-	TRBJ1-1	CASRSSNTEAFF	TGTGCCAGCAGAAGTTCGAACACTGAAGCTTTCTTT
TRBV5-1	-	-	TRBJ1-1	CASASGTTNMNTEAFF	TGCGCCAGCGCCTCCGGGACAACTAATATGAACACTGAAGCTTTCTTT
TRBV7-2	TRBD1	-	TRBJ1-1	CASSSDRDSTEAFF	TGTGCCAGCAGCAGCGACAGGGATAGCACTGAAGCTTTCTTT
TRBV3-1/TRBV3-2	-	-	TRBJ1-2	CASSQDGRRGTF	TGTGCCAGCAGCCAAGATGGACGGCGGGGGACCTTC
TRBV5-5	-	-	TRBJ2-7	CASSLGAKQTYEQYF	TGTGCCAGCAGCTTAGGGGCAAAACAAACCTACGAGCAGTACTTC
TRBV6-5	-	once	TRBJ1-5	CASRSRDLLGPQHF	TGTGCCAGCAGAAGCAGGGATTTACTAGGGCCCCAGCATTTT
TRBV7-8	-	-	TRBJ1-1	CASSSTPGLRTEAFF	TGTGCCAGCAGCTCGACGCCGGGACTTCGCACTGAAGCTTTCTTT
TRBV28	-	once	TRBJ1-1	CASSQQPGATEAFF	TGTGCCAGCAGTCAACAACCGGGGGCCACTGAAGCTTTCTTT
TRBV7-2	TRBD1	-	TRBJ2-7	CASSPTRQGRGEQYF	TGTGCCAGCAGCCCGACTCGACAGGGCCGGGGCGAGCAGTACTTC